This T cell receptor (beta chain) was identified during a study of blood T cell repertoires in COVID-19. The repertoire was sequenced with immunoSEQ multiplex PCR; TCRdb's copy has only in-frame clones and lacks some. The sample carries about 150,000 clones, more than 70% recorded once. Material: peripheral blood. The TCR originated in a man aged 55 to 69 with active or convalescent COVID-19.

The CDR3 region has the DNA TGTGCCAGCTGCTTCGGACTAGCGGGAGTGTACAATGAGCAGTTCTTC. Translated, it gives CASCFGLAGVYNEQFF. The chain couples TRBV28 to TRBJ2-1; 13 bases fit TRBD2. Germline CDR1 is MDHEN and CDR2 is SYDVKM. The CDR3 has 16 residues. The V and J ends lost 8 bases and 4 bases, in that order; junction bases with no gene match: 8.